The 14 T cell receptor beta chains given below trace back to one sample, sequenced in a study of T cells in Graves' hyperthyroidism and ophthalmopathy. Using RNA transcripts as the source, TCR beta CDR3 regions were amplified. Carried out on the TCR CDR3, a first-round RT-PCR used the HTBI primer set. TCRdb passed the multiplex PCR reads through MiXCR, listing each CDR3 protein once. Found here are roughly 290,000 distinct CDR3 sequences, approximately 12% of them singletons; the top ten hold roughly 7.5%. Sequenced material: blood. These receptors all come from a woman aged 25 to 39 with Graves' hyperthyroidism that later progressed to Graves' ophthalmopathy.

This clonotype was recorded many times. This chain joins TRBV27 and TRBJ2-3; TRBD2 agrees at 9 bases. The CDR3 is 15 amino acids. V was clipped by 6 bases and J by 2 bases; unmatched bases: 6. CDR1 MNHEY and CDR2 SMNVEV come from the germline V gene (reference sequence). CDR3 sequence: CASSVLAGNTDTQYF. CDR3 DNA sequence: TGTGCCAGCAGCGTCCTAGCGGGAAACACAGATACGCAGTATTTT.

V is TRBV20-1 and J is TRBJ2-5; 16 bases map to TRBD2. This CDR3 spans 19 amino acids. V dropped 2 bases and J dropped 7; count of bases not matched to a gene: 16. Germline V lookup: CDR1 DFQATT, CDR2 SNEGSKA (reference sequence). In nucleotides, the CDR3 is TGCAGTGCTAGACTAGTCGGGACTAGCGGGAGGGCCCCCCTGGGGACCCAGTACTTC. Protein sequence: CSARLVGTSGRAPLGTQYF.

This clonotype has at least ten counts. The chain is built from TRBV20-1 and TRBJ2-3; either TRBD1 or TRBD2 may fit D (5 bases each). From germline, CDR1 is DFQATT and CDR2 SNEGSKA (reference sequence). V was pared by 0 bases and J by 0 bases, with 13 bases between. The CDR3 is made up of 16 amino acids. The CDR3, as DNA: TGCAGTGCTAGAGATAGGGTCGGGACCAGCACAGATACGCAGTATTTT. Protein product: CSARDRVGTSTDTQYF.

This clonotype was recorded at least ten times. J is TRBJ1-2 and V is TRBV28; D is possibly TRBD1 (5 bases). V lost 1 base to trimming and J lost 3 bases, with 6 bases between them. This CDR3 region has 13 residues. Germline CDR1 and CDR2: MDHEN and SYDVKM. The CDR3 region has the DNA TGTGCCAGCAGTTTATTACAGGACTATGGCTACACCTTC. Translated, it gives CASSLLQDYGYTF.

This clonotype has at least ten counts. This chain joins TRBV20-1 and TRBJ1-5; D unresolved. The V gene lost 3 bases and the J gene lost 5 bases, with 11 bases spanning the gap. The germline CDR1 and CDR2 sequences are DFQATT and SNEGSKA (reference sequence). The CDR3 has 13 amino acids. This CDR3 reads CSARAEPHQPQHF. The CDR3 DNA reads TGCAGTGCTAGGGCAGAGCCTCATCAGCCCCAGCATTTT.

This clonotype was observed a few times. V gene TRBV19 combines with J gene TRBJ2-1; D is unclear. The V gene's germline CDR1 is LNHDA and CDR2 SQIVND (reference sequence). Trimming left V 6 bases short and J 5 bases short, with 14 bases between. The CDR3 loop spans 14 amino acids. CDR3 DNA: TGTGCCAGTAGCCAGGCCCAGTGGAACAATGAGCAGTTCTTC. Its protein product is CASSQAQWNNEQFF.

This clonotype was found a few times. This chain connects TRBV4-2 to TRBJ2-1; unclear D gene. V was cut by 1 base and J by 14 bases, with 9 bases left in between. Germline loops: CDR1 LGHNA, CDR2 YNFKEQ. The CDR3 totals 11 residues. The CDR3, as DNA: TGTGCCAGCAGCCAAGGACGGCGTGAGTTCTTC. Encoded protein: CASSQGRREFF.

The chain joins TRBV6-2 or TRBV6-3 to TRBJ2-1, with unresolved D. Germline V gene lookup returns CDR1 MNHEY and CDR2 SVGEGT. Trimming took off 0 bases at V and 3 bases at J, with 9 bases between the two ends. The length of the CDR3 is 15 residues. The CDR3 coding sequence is TGTGCCAGCAGTTACTCCTATGGGGTCTACAATGAGCAGTTCTTC. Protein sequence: CASSYSYGVYNEQFF.

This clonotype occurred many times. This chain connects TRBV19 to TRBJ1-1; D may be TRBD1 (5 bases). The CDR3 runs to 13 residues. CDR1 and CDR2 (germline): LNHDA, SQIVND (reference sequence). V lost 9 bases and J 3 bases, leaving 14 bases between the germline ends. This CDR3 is CASRDGEYTEAFF. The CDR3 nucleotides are TGTGCCAGCAGGGATGGGGAGTACACTGAAGCTTTCTTT.

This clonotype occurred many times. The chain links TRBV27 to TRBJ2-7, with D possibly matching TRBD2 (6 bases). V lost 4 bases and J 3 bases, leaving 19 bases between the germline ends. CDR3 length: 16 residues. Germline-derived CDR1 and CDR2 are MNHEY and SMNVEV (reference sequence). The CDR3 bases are TGTGCCAGCAGTTCCGCCGAGGGAGCGGGCTACTACGAGCAGTACTTC. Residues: CASSSAEGAGYYEQYF.

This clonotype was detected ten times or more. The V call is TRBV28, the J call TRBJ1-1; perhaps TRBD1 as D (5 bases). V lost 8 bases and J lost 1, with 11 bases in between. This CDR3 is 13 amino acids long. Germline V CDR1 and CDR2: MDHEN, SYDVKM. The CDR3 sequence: CASRRGWNTEAFF. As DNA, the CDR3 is TGTGCCAGCCGACGGGGGTGGAACACTGAAGCTTTCTTT.

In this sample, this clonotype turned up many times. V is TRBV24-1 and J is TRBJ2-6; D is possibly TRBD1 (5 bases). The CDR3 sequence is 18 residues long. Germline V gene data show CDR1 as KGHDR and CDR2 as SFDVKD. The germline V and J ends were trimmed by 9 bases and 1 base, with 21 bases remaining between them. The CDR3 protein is CATPCPQESPSGANVLTF. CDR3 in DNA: TGTGCCACCCCGTGCCCACAGGAGAGCCCGTCTGGGGCCAACGTCCTGACTTTC.

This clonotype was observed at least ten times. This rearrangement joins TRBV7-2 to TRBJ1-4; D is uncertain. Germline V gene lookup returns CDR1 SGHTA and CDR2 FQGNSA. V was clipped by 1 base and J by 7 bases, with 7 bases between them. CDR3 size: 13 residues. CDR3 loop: CASSLGGSEKLFF. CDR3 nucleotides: TGTGCCAGCAGCTTAGGGGGATCTGAAAAACTGTTTTTT.

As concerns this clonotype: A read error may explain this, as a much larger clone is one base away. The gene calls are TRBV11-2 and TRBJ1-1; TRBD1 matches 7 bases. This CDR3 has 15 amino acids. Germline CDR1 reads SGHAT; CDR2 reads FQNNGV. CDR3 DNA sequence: TGTGCCGGCAGCTTACAAGGGACAGTGAACACTGAAGCTTTCTTT. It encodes CAGSLQGTVNTEAFF.